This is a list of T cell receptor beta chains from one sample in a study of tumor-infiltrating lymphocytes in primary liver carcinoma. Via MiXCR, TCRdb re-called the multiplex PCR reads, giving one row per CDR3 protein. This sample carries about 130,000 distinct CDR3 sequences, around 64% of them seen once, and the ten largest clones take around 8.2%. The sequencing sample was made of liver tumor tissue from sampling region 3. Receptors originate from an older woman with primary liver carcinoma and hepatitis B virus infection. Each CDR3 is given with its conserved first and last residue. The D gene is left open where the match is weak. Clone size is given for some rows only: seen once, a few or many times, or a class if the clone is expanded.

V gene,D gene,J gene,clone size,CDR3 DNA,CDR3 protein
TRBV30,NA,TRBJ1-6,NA,TGTGCCTGGAGTGTACTCAGTGCACCCCTCCACTTC,CAWSVLSAPLHF
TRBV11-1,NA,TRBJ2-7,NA,TGTCCCAGCAGCCCTCGGGCAACAGGACTACGCGAGCAGTACTTC,CPSSPRATGLREQYF
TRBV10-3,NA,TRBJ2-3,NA,TGTGCCATCTGTGAGTCGAGCGTAGGAATGGTCACAGATATGCAGTATTTT,CAICESSVGMVTDMQYF
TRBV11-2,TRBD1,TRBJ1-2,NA,TGTGCTAGTAGCTTAAACAGGGGATTATATGGCTACACCTTC,CASSLNRGLYGYTF
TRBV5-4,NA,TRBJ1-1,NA,TGTGCCAGCAGCTTGACAACTTTGGGTGACACTGAAGCTTTCTTT,CASSLTTLGDTEAFF
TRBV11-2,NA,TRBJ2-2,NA,TGTGCCAGCAGCTTCTGGGGCGGGGAGCCGCTTTTT,CASSFWGGEPLF
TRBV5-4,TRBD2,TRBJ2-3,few,TGTGCCAGCAGCTTTCCGGCTAGCGGGACGGATACGCAGTATTTT,CASSFPASGTDTQYF
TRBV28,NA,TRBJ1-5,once,TGTGCCAGCAGTTCCCCTGACTGGGGGGGCAATCAGCCCCAGCATTTT,CASSSPDWGGNQPQHF
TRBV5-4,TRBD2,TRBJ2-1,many,TGTGCCAGCAGCTTGGGGACTAGCGGGAGTACCTACAATGAGCAGTTCTTC,CASSLGTSGSTYNEQFF
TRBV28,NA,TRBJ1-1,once,TGTGCCAGCACCCCTCCGACAGGGAACACTGAAGCTTTCTTT,CASTPPTGNTEAFF
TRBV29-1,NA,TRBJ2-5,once,TGCAGCGCGGGGAGCGGTGGATGCGGATTAGAGACCCAGTACTTC,CSAGSGGCGLETQYF
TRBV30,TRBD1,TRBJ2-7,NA,TGTGCCTGGAGTGTACCGGGACAGGTGTCCTACGAGCAGTACTTC,CAWSVPGQVSYEQYF
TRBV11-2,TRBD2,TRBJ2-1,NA,TGTGCCAGCAGCTTAGGACTAGCGGTCTACAATGAGCAGTTCTTT,CASSLGLAVYNEQFF
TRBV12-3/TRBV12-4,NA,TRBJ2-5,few,TGTGCCAGCAGTTTAAGCGGAGGGACCCAGTACTTC,CASSLSGGTQYF
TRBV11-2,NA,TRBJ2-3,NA,TGTGCCAGCGGCTTAGCCAGGTCCCTTGACACAGATACGCAGTATTTT,CASGLARSLDTDTQYF
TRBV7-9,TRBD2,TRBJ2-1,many,TGTGCCAGCAGCCCCAGTGGGAGGGGGCAGTTCTTC,CASSPSGRGQFF
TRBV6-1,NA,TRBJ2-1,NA,TGTACCAGCAGTGAAGAATGGTACTTCATCAATGAGCAATTCTTC,CTSSEEWYFINEQFF
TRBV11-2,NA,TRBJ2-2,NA,TGTGCCAGCAGTTCAGATAGGGCTGGGGAGCTGTTTTTT,CASSSDRAGELFF
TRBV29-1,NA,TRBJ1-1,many,TGCAGCGCAGGGGTGACGAACACTGAAGCTTTCTTT,CSAGVTNTEAFF
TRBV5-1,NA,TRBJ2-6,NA,TGCGGCAGCAGCTTGACAGCTGGGGCCAACGTCCCGACTTTC,CGSSLTAGANVPTF
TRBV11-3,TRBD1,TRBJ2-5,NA,TGTGCCATCAGCTTACGGCAGGGGGTAGGCGGGACCCAGTACTTC,CAISLRQGVGGTQYF
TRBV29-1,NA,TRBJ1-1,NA,TGCAGCGTTGGTCCGAGACAGAGCCTGTACACTGAAGCTTTCTTT,CSVGPRQSLYTEAFF
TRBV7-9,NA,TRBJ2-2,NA,TGTGCCAGTAACTCCACCGGGGAGCTGTTTTTT,CASNSTGELFF
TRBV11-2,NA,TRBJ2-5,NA,TGTGCCAGCAGCTTCGGGACGGAGGCCCTGTACTTC,CASSFGTEALYF
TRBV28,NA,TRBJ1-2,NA,TGTGCCAGCAGTCCCCAACAATTGGGGACTTTTGGCTACACCTTC,CASSPQQLGTFGYTF
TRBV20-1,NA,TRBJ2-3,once,TGCAGTGCTAGGGGAGATACGCAGTATTTT,CSARGDTQYF
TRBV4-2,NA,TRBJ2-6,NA,TGTGCCAGCAGCTCCCTGTGGGCAGCGGTCTCCTCTGGGGCCAACGTCCCGACTTTC,CASSSLWAAVSSGANVPTF
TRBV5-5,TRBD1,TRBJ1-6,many,TGTGCCAGCACCCGGGACAGGGTAGGGGATTCACCCCTCCACTTT,CASTRDRVGDSPLHF
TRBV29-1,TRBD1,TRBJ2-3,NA,TGCAGCGTGGCGGACAGGGAGATCGATACGCAGTATTTT,CSVADREIDTQYF
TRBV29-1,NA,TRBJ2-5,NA,TGCAGCCTCGGACAGCCTCAAGAGACCCAGTATTTC,CSLGQPQETQYF
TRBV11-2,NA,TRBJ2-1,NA,TGTGCCAGCAACCCCCGGACGGCCTACAATGACCAGTTCTTC,CASNPRTAYNDQFF